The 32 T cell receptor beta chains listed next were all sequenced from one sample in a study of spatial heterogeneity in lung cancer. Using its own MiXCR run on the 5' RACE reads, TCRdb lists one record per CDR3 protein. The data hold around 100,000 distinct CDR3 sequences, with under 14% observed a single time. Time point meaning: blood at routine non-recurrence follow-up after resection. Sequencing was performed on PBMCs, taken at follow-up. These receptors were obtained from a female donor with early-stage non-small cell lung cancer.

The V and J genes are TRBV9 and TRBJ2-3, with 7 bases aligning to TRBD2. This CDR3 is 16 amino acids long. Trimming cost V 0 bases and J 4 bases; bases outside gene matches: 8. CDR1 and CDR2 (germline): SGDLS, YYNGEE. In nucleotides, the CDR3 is TGTGCCAGCAGCGTAGCTACCTTCAGCGGGGCAGATACGCAGTATTTT. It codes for CASSVATFSGADTQYF.

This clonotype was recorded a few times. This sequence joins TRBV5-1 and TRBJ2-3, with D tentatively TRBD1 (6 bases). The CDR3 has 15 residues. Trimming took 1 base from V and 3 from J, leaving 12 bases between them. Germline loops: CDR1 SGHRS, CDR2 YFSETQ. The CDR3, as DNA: TGCGCCAGCAGCTTGCAGGGGAAGACGACAGATACGCAGTATTTT. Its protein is CASSLQGKTTDTQYF.

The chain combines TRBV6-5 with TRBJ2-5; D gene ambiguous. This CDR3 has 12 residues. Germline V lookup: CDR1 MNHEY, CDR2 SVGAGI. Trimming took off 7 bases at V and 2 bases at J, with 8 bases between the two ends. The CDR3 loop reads CASKSLQETQYF. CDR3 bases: TGTGCCAGCAAATCGCTGCAAGAGACCCAGTACTTC.

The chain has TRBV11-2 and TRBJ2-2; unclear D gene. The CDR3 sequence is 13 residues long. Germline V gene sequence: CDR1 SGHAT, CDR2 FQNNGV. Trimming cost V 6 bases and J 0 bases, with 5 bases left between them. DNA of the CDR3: TGTGCCAGCAGTAAAACGAACACCGGGGAGCTGTTTTTT. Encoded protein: CASSKTNTGELFF.

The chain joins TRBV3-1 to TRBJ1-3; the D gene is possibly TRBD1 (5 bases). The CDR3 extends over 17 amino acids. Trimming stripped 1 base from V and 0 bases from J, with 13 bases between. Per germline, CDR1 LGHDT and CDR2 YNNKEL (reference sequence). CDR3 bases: TGTGCCAGCAGCCAAGGTCTCTCCGGGGGCTCTGGAAACACCATATATTTT. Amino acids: CASSQGLSGGSGNTIYF.

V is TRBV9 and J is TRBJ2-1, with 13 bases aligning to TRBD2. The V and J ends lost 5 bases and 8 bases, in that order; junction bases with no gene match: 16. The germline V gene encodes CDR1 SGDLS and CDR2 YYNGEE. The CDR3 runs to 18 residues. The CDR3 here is CASSAAIPGLAGDHEQFF. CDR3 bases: TGTGCCAGCAGTGCAGCGATCCCTGGACTAGCGGGAGACCATGAGCAGTTCTTC.

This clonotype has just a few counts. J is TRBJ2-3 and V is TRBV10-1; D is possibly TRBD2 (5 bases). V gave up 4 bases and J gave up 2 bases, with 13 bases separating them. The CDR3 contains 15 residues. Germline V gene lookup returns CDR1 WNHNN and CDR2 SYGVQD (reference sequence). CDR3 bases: TGCGCCAGCAGTGGGTCCCCGGGGATCACAGATACGCAGTATTTT. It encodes CASSGSPGITDTQYF.

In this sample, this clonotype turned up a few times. CDR3 sequence: CASRTASGLYNEQFF. CDR3 coding DNA: TGTGCCAGCAGAACCGCTAGCGGCCTCTACAATGAGCAGTTCTTC. The rearrangement uses TRBV2 and TRBJ2-1; TRBD2 aligns across 7 bases. The CDR3 is made up of 15 amino acids. V dropped 6 bases and J dropped 3; count of bases not matched to a gene: 8. From germline, CDR1 is SNHLY and CDR2 FYNNEI.

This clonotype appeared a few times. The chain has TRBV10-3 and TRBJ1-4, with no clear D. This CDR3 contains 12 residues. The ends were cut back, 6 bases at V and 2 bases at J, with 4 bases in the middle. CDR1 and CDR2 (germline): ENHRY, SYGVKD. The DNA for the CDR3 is TGTGCCATCAGCGGGACTAATGAAAAACTGTTTTTT. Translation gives CAISGTNEKLFF.

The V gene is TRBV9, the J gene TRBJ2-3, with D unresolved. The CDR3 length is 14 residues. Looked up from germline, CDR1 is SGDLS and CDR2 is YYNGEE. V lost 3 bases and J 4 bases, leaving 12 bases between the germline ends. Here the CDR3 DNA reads TGTGCCAGCAGCGCCGAGCTACCCCCAGATACGCAGTATTTT. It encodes CASSAELPPDTQYF.

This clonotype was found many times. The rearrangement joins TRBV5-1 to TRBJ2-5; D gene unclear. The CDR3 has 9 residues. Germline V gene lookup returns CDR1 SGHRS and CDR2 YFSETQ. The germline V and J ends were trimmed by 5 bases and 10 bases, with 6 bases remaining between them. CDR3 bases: TGCGCCAGCAGAAGGAACCAGTACTTC. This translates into CASRRNQYF.

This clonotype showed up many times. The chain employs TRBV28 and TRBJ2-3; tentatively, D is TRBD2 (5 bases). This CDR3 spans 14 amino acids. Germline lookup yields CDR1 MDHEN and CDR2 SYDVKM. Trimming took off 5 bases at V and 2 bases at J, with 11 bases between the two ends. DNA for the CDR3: TGTGCCAGCAGTATCGGACTTTCCACAGATACGCAGTATTTT. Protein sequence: CASSIGLSTDTQYF.

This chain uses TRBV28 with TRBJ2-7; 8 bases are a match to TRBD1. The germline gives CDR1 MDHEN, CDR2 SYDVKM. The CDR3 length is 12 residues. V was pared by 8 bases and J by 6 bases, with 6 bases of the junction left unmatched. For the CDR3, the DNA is TGTGCCAGCGGCCTTACAGGGGGCGAGCAGTACTTC. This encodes CASGLTGGEQYF.

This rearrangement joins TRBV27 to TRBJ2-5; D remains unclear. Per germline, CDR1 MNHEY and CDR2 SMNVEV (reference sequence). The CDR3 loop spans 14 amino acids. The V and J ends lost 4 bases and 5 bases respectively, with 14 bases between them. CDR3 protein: CASSWRHPTETQYF. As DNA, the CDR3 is TGTGCCAGCAGTTGGAGACACCCCACTGAGACCCAGTACTTC.

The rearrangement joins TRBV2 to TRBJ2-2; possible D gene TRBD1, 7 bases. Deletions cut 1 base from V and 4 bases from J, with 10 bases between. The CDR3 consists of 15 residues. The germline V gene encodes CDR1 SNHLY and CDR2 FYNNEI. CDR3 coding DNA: TGTGCCAGCAGTGAAGTCCAGGGGGGCACCGGGGAGCTGTTTTTT. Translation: CASSEVQGGTGELFF.

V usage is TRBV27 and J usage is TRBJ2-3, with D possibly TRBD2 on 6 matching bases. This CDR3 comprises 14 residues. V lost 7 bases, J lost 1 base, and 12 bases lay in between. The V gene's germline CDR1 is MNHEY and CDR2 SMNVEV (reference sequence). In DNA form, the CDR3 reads TGTGCCAGCATGGGAGGACTTCGCACAGATACGCAGTATTTT. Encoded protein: CASMGGLRTDTQYF.

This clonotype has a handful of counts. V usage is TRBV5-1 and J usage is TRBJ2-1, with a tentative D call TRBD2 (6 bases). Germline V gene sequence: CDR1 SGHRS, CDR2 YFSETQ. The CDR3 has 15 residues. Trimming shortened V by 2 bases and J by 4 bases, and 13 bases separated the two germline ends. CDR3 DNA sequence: TGCGCCAGCAGCTTAGAAGCGGGCTGGTACAATGAGCAGTTCTTC. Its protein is CASSLEAGWYNEQFF.

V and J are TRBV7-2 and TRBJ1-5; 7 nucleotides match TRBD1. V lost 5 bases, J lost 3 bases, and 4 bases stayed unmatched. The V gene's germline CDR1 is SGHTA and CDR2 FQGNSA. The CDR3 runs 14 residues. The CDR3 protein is CASSLGTDNQPQHF. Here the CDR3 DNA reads TGTGCCAGCAGCCTAGGGACAGACAATCAGCCCCAGCATTTT.

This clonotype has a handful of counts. The DNA of the CDR3 is TGCGCCAGCCAAAGCGCTCAGAATCAGCCCCAGCATTTT. Amino acid sequence: CASQSAQNQPQHF. The rearrangement uses TRBV10-2 and TRBJ1-5; unclear D gene. CDR3 length: 13 residues. V gave up 8 bases and J gave up 4 bases, with 12 bases separating them. Germline V gene lookup returns CDR1 WSHSY and CDR2 SAAADI.

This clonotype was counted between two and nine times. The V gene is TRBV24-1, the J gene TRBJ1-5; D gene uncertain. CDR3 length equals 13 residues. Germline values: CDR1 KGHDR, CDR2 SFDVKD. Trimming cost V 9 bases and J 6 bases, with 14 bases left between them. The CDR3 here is CATSREGGQPQHF. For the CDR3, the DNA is TGTGCCACCTCACGGGAGGGAGGTCAGCCCCAGCATTTT.

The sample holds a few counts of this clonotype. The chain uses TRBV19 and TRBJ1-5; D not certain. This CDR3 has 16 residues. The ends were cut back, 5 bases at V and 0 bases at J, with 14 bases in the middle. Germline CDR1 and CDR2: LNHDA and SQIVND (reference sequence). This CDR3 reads CASSGPFGDSNQPQHF. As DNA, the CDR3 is TGTGCCAGTAGTGGCCCGTTCGGCGATAGCAATCAGCCCCAGCATTTT.

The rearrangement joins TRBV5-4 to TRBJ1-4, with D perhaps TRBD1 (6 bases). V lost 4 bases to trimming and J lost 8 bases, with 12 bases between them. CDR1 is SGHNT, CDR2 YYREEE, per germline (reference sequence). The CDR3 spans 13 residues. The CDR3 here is CASSPDRGEKLFF. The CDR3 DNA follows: TGTGCCAGCAGCCCGGACAGAGGAGAAAAACTGTTTTTT.

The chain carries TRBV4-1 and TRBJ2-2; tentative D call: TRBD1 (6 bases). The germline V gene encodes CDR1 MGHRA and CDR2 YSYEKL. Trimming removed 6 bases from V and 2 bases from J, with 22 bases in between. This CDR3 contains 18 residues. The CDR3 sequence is CASRPLTLRGKNTGELFF. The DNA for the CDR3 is TGCGCCAGCAGGCCCCTGACGTTGAGGGGGAAAAACACCGGGGAGCTGTTTTTT.

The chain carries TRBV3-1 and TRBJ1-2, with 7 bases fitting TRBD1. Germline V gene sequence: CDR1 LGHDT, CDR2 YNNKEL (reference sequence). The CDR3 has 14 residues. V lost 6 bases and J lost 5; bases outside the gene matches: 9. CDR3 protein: CASSRGQVGYGYTF. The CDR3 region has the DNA TGTGCCAGCAGTAGAGGACAGGTCGGATATGGCTACACCTTC.

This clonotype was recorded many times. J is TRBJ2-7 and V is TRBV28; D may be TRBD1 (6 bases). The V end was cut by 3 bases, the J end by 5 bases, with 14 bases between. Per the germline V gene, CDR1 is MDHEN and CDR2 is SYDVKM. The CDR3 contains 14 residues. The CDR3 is CASSFRGRVNEQYF. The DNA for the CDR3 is TGTGCCAGCAGTTTTAGGGGGAGAGTCAACGAGCAGTACTTC.

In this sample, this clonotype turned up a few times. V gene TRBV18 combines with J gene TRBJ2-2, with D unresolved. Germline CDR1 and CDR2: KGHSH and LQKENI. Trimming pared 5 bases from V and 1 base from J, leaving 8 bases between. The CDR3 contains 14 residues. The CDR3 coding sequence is TGTGCCAGCTCATCAAACAAGAACACCGGGGAGCTGTTTTTT. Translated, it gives CASSSNKNTGELFF. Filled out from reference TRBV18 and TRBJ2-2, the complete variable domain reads NAGVMQNPRHLVRRRGQEARLRCSPMKGHSHVYWYRQLPEEGLKFMVYLQKENIIDESGMPKERFSAEFPKEGPSILRIQQVVRGDSAAYFCASSSNKNTGELFFGEGSRLTVL.

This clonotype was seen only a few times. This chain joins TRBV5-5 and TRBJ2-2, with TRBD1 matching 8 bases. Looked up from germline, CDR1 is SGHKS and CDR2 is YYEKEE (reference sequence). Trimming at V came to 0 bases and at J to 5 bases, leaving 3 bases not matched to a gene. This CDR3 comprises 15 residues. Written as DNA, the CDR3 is TGTGCCAGCAGCTTGGAGGACAGGGTAACCGGGGAGCTGTTTTTT. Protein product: CASSLEDRVTGELFF.

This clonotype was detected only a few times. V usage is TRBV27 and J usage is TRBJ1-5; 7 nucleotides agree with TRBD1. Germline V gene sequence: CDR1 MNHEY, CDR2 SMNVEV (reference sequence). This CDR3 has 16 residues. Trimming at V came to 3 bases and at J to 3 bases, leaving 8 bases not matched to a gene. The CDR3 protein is CASSLTGKETNQPQHF. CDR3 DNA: TGTGCCAGCAGTTTGACAGGGAAAGAGACCAATCAGCCCCAGCATTTT.

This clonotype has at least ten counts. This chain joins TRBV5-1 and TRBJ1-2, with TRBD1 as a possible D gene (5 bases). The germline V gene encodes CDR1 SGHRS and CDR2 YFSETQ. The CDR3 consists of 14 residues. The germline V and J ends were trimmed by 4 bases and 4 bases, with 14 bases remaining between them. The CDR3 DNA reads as TGCGCCAGCAGCCCCAGGGATTACGGCTATGGCTACACCTTC. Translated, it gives CASSPRDYGYGYTF.

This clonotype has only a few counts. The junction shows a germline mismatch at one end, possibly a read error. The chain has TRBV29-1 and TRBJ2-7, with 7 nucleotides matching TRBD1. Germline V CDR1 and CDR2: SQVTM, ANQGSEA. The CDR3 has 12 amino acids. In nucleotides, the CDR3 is TGCAGCGTTTCCACAGGGGATTGGGTTCAGCGGTTC. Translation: CSVSTGDWVQRF.

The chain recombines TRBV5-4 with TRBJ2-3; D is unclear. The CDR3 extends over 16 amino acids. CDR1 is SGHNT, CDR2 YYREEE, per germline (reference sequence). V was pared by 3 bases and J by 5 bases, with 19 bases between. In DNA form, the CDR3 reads TGTGCCAGCAGCTCCCCGGGCCGATCATCCAGAGATACGCAGTATTTT. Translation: CASSSPGRSSRDTQYF.

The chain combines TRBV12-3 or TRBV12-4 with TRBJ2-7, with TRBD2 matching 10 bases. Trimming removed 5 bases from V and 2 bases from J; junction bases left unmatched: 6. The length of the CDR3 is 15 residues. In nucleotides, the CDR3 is TGTGCCAGCAGTCTTCTAGCGGGAGCCCCCTACGAGCAGTACTTC. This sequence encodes CASSLLAGAPYEQYF.